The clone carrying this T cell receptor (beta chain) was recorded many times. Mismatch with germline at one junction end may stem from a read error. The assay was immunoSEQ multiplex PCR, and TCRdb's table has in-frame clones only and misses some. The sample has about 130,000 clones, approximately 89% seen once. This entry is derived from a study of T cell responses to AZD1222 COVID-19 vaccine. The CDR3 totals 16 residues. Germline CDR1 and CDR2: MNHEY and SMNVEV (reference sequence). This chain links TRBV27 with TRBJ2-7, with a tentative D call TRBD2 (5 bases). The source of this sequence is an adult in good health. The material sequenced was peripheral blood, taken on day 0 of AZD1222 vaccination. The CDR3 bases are TGTGCCAGCAGTCTATCGGGGTCAGCGTTACACTACGAGCAGTACTTC. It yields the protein CASSLSGSALHYEQYF.